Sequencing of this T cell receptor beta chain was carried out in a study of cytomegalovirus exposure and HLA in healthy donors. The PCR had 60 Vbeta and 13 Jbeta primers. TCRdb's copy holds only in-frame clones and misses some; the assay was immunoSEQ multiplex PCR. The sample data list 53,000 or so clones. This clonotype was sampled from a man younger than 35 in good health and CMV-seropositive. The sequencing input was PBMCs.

CDR3 sequence (DNA): TGTGCCAGCAGTTACGGAGGAGATGAGCAGTTCTTC. It specifies CASSYGGDEQFF. The chain is built from TRBV6-5 and TRBJ2-1; D might be TRBD2 (5 bases). The CDR3 has 12 amino acids. CDR1 and CDR2 from the germline V gene are MNHEY and SVGAGI. V gave up 2 bases and J gave up 8 bases, with 7 bases separating them.